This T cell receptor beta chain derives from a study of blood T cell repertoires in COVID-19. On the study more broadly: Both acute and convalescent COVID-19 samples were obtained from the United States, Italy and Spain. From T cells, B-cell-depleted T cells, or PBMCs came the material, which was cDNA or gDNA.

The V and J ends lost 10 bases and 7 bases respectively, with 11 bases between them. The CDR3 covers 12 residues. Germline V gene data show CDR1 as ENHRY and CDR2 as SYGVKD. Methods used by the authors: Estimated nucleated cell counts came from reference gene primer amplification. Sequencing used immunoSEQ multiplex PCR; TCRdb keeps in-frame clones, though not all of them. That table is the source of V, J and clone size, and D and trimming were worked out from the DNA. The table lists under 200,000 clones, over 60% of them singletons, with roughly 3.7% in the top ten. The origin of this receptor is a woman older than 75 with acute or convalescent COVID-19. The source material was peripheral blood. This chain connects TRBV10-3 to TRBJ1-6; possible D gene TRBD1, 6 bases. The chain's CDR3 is CATRDNNSPLHF. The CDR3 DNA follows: TGTGCCACCCGGGACAACAATTCACCCCTCCACTTT.